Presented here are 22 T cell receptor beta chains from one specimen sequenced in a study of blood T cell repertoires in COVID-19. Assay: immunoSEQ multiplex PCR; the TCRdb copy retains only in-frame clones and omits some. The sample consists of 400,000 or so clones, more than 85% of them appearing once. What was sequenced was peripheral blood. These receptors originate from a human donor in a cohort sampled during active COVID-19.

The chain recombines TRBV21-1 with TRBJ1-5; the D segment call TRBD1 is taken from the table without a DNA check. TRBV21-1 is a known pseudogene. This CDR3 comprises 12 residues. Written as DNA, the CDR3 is TGTGCCACCCCACAGGGAAATCAGCCCCAGCATTTT. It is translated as CATPQGNQPQHF.

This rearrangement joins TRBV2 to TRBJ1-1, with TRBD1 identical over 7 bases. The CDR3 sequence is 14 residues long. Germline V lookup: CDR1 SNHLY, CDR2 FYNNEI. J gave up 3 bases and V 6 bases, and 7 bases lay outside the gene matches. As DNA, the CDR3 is TGTGCCAGCAGCTGGGACAGAGGGCACACTGAAGCTTTCTTT. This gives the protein CASSWDRGHTEAFF. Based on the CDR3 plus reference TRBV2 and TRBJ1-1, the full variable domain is EPEVTQTPSHQVTQMGQEVILRCVPISNHLYFYWYRQILGQKVEFLVSFYNNEISEKSEIFDDQFSVERPDGSNFTLKIRSTKLEDSAMYFCASSWDRGHTEAFFGQGTRLTVV.

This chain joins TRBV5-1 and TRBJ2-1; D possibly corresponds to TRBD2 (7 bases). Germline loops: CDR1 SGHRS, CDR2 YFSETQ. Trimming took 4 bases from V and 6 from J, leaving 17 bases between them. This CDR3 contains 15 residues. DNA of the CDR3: TGCGCCAGCAGCGTCTCGGGGGGCTTGGGCAATGAGCAGTTCTTC. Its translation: CASSVSGGLGNEQFF. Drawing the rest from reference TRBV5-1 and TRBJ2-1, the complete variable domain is KAGVTQTPRYLIKTRGQQVTLSCSPISGHRSVSWYQQTPGQGLQFLFEYFSETQRNKGNFPGRFSGRQFSNSRSEMNVSTLELGDSALYLCASSVSGGLGNEQFFGPGTRLTVL.

CDR3 amino acids: CASSIVPRTSGRIYEQYF. CDR3 sequence (DNA): TGTGCCAGTAGTATAGTACCCCGGACTAGCGGGAGAATCTACGAGCAGTACTTC. V usage is TRBV19 and J usage is TRBJ2-7, with 13 nucleotides matching TRBD2. The CDR3 extends over 18 amino acids. The germline CDR1 and CDR2 sequences are LNHDA and SQIVND (reference sequence). The V and J ends lost 1 base and 3 bases, in that order; junction bases with no gene match: 9.

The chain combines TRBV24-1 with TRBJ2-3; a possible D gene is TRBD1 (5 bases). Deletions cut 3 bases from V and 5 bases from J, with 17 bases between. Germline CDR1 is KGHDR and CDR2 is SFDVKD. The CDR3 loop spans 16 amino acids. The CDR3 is CATSDDTGSRRDTQYF. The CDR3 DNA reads TGTGCCACCAGTGATGACACAGGTTCAAGGCGAGATACGCAGTATTTT.

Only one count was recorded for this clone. CDR3 coding DNA: TGCGCCAGCAGCCAAAACAGGGCGGGTTTTGAGGGCTACACCTTC. Translating it yields CASSQNRAGFEGYTF. The chain recombines TRBV4-1 with TRBJ1-2, with a weak D call TRBD1 (6 bases). Germline lookup yields CDR1 MGHRA and CDR2 YSYEKL. The CDR3 runs 15 residues. V lost 2 bases, J lost 8 bases, and 18 bases lay in between.

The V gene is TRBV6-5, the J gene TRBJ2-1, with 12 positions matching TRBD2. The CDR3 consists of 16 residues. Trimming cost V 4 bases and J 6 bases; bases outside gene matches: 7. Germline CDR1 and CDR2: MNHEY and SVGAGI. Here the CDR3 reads CASSSRTSGISNEQFF. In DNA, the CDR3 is TGTGCCAGCAGTTCAAGGACTAGCGGGATATCCAATGAGCAGTTCTTC.

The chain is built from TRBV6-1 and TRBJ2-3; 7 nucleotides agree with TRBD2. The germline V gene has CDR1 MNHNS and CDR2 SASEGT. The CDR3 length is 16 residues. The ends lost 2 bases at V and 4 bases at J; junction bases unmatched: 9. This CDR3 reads CASSEMGEGPSDTQYF. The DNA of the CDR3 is TGTGCCAGCAGTGAAATGGGGGAGGGCCCCTCAGATACGCAGTATTTT.

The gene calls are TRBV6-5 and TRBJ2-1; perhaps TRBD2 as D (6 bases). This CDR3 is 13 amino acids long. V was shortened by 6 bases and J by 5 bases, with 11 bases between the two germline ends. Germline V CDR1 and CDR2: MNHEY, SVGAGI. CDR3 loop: CASSDWGDNEQFF. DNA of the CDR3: TGTGCCAGCAGCGACTGGGGGGACAATGAGCAGTTCTTC.

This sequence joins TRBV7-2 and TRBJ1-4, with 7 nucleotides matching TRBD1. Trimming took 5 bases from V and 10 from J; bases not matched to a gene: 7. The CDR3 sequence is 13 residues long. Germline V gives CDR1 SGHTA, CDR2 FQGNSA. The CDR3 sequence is CASSAGQEPKLFF. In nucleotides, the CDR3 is TGTGCCAGCAGCGCAGGACAGGAACCAAAACTGTTTTTT. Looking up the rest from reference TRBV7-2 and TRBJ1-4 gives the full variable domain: GAGVSQSPSNKVTEKGKDVELRCDPISGHTALYWYRQSLGQGLEFLIYFQGNSAPDKSGLPSDRFSAERTGGSVSTLTIQRTQQEDSAVYLCASSAGQEPKLFFGSGTQLSVL.

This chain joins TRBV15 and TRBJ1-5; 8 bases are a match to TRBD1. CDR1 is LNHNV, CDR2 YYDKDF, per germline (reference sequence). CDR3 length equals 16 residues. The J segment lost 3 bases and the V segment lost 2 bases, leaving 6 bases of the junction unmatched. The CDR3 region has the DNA TGTGCCACCAGCAGAACTATGACAGGGGACAATCAGCCCCAGCATTTT. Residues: CATSRTMTGDNQPQHF.

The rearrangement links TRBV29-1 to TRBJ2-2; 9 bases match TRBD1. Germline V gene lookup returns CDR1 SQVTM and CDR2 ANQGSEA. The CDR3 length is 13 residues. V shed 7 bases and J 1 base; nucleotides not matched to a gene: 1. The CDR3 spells CSGGQGNTGELFF. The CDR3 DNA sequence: TGCAGCGGGGGACAGGGGAACACCGGGGAGCTGTTTTTT.

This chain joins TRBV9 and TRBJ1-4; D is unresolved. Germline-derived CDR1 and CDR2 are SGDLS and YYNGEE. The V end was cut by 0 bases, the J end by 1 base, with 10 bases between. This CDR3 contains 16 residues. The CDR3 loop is CASSVGPGGTNEKLFF. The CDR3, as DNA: TGTGCCAGCAGCGTAGGCCCCGGAGGAACTAATGAAAAACTGTTTTTT.

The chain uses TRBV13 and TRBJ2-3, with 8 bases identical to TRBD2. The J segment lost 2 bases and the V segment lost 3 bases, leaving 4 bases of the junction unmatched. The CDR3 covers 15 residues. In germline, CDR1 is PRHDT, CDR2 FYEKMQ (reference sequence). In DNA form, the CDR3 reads TGTGCCAGCAGCTTTAGCGGGGAGTTCACAGATACGCAGTATTTT. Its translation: CASSFSGEFTDTQYF.

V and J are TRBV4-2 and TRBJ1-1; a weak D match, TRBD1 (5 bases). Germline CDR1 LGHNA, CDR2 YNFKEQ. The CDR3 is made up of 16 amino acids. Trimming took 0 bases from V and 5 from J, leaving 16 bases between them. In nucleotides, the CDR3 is TGTGCCAGCAGCCAAGAGCCGGGACCCGGGGGAACTGAAGCTTTCTTT. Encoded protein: CASSQEPGPGGTEAFF.

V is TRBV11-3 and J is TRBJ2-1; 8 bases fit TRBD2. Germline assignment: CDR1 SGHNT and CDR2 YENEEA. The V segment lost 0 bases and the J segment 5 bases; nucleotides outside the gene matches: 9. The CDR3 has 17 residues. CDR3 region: CASSLEPTSGYNNEQFF. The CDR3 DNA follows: TGTGCCAGCAGCTTAGAGCCCACTAGCGGATACAACAATGAGCAGTTCTTC.

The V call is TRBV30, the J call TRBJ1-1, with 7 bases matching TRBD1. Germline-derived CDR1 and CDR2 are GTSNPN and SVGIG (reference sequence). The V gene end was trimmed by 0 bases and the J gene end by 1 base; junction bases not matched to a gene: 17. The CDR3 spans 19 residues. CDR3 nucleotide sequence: TGTGCCTGGAGTGTCACCCGAGGGACAGAGCCAGAGAGGAACACTGAAGCTTTCTTT. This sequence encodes CAWSVTRGTEPERNTEAFF. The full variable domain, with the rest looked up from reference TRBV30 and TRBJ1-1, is SQTIHQWPATLVQPVGSPLSLECTVEGTSNPNLYWYRQAAGRGLQLLFYSVGIGQISSEVPQNLSASRPQDRQFILSSKKLLLSDSGFYLCAWSVTRGTEPERNTEAFFGQGTRLTVV.

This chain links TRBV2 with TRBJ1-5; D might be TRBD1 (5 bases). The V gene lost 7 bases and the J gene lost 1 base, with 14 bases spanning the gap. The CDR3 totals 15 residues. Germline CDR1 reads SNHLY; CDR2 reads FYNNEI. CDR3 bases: TGTGCCAGCACCTACGAGGCAGGGAGCAATCAGCCCCAGCATTTT. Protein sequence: CASTYEAGSNQPQHF.

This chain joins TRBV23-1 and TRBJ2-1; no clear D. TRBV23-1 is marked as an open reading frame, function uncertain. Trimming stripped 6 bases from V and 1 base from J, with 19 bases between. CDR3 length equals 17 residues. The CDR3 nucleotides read TGCGCCAGCAGCCTCAGACGGAGTTCCTCATCCTACAATGAGCAGTTCTTC. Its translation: CASSLRRSSSSYNEQFF.

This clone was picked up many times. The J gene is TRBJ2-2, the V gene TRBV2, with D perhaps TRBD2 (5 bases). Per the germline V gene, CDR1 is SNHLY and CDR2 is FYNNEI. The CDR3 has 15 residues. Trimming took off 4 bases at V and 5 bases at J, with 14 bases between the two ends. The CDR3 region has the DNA TGTGCCAGCAGTGGGAGGCTAGCCGCGACCGGGGAGCTGTTTTTT. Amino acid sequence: CASSGRLAATGELFF.

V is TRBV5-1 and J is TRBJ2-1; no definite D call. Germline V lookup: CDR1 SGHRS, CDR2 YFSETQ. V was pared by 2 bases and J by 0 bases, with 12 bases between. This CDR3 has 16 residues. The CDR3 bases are TGCGCCAGCAGCTTTGACATCTCCTACTCCTACAATGAGCAGTTCTTC. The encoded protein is CASSFDISYSYNEQFF.

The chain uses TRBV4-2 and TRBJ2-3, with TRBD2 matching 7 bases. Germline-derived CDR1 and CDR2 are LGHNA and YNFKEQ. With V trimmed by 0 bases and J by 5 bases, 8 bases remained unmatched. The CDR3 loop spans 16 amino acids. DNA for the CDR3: TGTGCCAGCAGCCAAGACCCCCGGGACTACATAGATACGCAGTATTTT. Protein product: CASSQDPRDYIDTQYF.